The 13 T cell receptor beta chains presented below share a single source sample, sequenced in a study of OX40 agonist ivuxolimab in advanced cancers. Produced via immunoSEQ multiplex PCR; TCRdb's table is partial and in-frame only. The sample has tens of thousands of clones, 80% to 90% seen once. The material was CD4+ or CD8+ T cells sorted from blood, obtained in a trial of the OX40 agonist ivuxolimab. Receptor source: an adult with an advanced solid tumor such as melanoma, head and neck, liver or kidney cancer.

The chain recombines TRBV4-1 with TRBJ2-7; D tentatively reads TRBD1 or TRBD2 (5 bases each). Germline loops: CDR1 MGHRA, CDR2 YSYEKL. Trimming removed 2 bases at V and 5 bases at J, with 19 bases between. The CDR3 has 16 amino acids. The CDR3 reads CASSQPPPGPPNEQYF. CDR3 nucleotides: TGCGCCAGCAGCCAACCTCCTCCGGGACCCCCGAACGAGCAGTACTTC.

This chain's CDR3 is CASSLERTDTQYF. The CDR3 coding sequence is TGTGCCAGCAGCTTAGAAAGAACAGATACGCAGTATTTT. This chain joins TRBV7-2 and TRBJ2-3; D is ambiguous. The germline V gene has CDR1 SGHTA and CDR2 FQGNSA. The CDR3 length is 13 residues. V was shortened by 1 base and J by 3 bases, with 5 bases between the two germline ends.

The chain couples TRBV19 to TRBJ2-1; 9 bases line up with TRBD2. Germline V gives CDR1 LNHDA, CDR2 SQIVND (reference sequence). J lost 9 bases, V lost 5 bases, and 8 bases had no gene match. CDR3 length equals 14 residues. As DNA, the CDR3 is TGTGCCAGTAGTTTAGGCGGGGGGGCCGCTGAGCAGTTCTTC. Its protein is CASSLGGGAAEQFF.

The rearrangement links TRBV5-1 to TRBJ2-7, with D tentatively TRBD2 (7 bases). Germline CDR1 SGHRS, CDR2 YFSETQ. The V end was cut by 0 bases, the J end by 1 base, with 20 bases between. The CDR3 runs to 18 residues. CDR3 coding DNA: TGCGCCAGCAGCTTGGGACCGAGGGGGGAGGGCCCTTCCTACGAGCAGTACTTC. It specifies CASSLGPRGEGPSYEQYF.

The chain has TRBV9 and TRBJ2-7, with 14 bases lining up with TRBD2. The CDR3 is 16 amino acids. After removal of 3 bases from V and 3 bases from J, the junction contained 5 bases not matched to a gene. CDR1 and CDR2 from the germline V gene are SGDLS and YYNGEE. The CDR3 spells CASSAGTSGGHYEQYF. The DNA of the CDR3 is TGTGCCAGCAGCGCGGGGACTAGCGGGGGACACTACGAGCAGTACTTC.

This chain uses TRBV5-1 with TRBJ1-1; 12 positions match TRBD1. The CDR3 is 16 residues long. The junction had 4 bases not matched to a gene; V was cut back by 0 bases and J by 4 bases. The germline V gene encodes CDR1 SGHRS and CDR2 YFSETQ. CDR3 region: CASSLGDRGPTTEAFF. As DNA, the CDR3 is TGCGCCAGCAGCTTGGGGGACAGGGGGCCCACCACTGAAGCTTTCTTT.

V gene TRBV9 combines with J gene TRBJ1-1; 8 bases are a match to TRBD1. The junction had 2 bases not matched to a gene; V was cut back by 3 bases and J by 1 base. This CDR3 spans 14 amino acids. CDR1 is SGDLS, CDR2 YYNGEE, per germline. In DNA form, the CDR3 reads TGTGCCAGCAGCGCCGGACAGGGGAACACTGAAGCTTTCTTT. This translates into CASSAGQGNTEAFF.

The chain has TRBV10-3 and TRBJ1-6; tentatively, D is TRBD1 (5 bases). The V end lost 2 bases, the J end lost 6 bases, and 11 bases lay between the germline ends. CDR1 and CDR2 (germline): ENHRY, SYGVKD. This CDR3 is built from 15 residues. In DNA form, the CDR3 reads TGTGCCATCAGTGAGGCAGGGAACGGTAATTCACCCCTCCACTTT. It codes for CAISEAGNGNSPLHF.

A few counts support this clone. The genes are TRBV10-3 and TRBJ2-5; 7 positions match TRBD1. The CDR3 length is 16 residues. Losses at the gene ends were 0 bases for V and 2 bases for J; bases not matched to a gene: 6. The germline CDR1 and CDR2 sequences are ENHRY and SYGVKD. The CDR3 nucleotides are TGTGCCATCAGTGAGTCGCGGGCAGGGGGTCAAGAGACCCAGTACTTC. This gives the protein CAISESRAGGQETQYF.

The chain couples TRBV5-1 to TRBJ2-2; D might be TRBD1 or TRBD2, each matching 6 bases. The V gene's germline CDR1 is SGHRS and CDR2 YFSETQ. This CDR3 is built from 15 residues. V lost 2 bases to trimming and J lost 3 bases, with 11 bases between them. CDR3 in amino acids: CASSFAGGDTGELFF. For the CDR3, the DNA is TGCGCCAGCAGCTTTGCCGGGGGCGACACCGGGGAGCTGTTTTTT.

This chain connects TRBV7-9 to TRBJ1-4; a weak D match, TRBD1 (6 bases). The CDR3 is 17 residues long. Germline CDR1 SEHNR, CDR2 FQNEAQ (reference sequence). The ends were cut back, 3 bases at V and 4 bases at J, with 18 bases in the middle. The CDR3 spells CASSFRGRGVFNEKLFF. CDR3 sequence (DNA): TGTGCCAGCAGCTTCAGGGGAAGGGGAGTATTTAATGAAAAACTGTTTTTT.

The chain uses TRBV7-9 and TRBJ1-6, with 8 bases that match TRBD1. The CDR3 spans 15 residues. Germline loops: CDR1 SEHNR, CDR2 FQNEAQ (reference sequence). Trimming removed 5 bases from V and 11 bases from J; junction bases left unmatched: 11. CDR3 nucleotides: TGTGCCAGCAGCCCCTTCGGGACAGGAGAAGCACCCCTCCACTTT. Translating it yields CASSPFGTGEAPLHF.

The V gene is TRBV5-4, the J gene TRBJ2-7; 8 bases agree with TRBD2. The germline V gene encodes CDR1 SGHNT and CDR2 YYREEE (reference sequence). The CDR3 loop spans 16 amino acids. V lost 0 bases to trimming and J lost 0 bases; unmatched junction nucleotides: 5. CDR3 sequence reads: CASSLAQRGPSYEQYF. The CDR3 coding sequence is TGTGCCAGCAGCTTGGCCCAGCGGGGGCCCTCCTACGAGCAGTACTTC.